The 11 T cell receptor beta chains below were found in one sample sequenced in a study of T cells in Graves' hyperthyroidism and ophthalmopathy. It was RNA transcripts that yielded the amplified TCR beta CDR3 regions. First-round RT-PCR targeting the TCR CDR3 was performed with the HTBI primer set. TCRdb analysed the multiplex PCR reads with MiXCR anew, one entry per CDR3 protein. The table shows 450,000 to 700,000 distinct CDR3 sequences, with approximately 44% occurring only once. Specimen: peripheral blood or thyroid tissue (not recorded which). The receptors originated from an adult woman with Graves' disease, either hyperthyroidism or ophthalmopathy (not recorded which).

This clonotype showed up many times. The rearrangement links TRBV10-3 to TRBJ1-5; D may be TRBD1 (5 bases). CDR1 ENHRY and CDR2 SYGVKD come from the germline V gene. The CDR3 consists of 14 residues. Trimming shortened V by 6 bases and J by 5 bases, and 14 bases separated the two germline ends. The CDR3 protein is CAISQGFGDQPQHF. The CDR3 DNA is TGTGCCATCAGCCAGGGTTTCGGGGATCAGCCCCAGCATTTT.

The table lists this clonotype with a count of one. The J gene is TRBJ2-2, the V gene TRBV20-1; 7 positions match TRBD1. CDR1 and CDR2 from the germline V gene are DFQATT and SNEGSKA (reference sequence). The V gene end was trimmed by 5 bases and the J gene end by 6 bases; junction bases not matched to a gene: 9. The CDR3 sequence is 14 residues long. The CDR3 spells CSALIRGSPGELFF. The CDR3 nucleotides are TGCAGTGCTCTAATCAGGGGGAGTCCCGGGGAGCTGTTTTTT.

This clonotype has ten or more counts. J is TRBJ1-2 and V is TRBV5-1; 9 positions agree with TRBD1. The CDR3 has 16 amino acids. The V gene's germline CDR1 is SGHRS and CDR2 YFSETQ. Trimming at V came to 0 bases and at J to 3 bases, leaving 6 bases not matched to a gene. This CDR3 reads CASSLAVGQGHYGYTF. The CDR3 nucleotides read TGCGCCAGCAGCTTGGCCGTGGGACAGGGCCACTATGGCTACACCTTC. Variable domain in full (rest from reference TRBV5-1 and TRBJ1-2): KAGVTQTPRYLIKTRGQQVTLSCSPISGHRSVSWYQQTPGQGLQFLFEYFSETQRNKGNFPGRFSGRQFSNSRSEMNVSTLELGDSALYLCASSLAVGQGHYGYTFGSGTRLTVV.

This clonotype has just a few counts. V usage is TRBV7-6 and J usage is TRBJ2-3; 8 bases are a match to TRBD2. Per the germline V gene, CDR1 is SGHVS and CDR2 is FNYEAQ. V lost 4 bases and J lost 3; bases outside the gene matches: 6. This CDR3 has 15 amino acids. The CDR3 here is CASSSSGSGTDTQYF. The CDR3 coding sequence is TGTGCCAGCAGCTCAAGCGGGAGTGGAACAGATACGCAGTATTTT.

CDR3: CASSAGGSAAYEQYF. In nucleotides, the CDR3 is TGTGCCAGCAGTGCCGGCGGGTCAGCCGCCTACGAGCAGTACTTC. The chain is built from TRBV2 and TRBJ2-7; a weak D match, TRBD2 (5 bases). V shed 4 bases and J shed 2 bases, with 15 bases lying between them. Germline V gene data show CDR1 as SNHLY and CDR2 as FYNNEI. The CDR3 spans 15 residues. Complete variable domain (other parts from reference TRBV2 and TRBJ2-7): EPEVTQTPSHQVTQMGQEVILRCVPISNHLYFYWYRQILGQKVEFLVSFYNNEISEKSEIFDDQFSVERPDGSNFTLKIRSTKLEDSAMYFCASSAGGSAAYEQYFGPGTRLTVT.

The CDR3 is CASSQETRGVWTEAFF. CDR3 DNA sequence: TGTGCCAGCAGCCAAGAAACGAGGGGCGTTTGGACTGAAGCTTTCTTT. The chain employs TRBV9 and TRBJ1-1, with D perhaps matching TRBD1 (5 bases). Germline CDR1 reads SGDLS; CDR2 reads YYNGEE. The V end lost 4 bases, the J end lost 5 bases, and 21 bases lay between the germline ends. The CDR3 has 16 amino acids.

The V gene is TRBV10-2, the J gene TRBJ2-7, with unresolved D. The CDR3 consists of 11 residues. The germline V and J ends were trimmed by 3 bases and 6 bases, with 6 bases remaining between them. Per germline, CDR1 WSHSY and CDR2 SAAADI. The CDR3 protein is CASSDPTEQYF. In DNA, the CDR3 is TGCGCCAGCAGTGATCCTACCGAGCAGTACTTC.

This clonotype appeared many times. CDR3 DNA sequence: TGTGCCAGCAGCTTAGGGCCTAGTGACGAGCAGTACTTC. As protein: CASSLGPSDEQYF. The chain links TRBV7-2 to TRBJ2-7; D gene uncertain. Per germline, CDR1 SGHTA and CDR2 FQGNSA. V was clipped by 1 base and J by 5 bases, with 9 bases between them. The CDR3 sequence is 13 residues long.

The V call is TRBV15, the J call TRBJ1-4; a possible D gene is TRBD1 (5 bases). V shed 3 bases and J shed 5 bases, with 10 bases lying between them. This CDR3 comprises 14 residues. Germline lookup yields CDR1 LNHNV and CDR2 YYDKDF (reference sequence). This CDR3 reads CATSRWGVNEKLFF. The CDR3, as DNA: TGTGCCACCAGCAGGTGGGGCGTGAATGAAAAACTGTTTTTT.

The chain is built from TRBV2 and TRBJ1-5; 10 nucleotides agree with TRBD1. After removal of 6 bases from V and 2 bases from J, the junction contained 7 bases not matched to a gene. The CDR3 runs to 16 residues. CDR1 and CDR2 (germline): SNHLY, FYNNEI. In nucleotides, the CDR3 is TGTGCCAGCAGCAAGGAAGGACAGGGGGGCAATCAGCCCCAGCATTTT. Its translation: CASSKEGQGGNQPQHF.

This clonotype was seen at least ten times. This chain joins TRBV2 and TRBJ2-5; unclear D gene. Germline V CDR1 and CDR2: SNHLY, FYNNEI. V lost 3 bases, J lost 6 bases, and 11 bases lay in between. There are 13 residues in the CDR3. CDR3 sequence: CASSDWGRQTQYF. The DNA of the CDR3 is TGTGCCAGCAGTGACTGGGGTCGGCAGACCCAGTACTTC.